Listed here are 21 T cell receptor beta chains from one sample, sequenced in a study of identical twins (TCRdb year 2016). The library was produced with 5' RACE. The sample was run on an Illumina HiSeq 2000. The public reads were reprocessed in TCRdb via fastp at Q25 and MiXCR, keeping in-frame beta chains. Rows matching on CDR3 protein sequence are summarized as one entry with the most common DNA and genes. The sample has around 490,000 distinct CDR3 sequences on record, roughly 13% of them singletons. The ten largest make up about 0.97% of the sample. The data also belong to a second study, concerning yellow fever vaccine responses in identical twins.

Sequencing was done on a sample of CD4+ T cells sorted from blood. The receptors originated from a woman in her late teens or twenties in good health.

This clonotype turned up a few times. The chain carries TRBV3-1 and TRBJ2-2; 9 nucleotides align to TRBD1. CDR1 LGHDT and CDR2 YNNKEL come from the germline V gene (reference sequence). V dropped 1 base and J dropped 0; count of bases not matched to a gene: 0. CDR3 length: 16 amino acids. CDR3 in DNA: TGTGCCAGCAGCCAAGGACAGGGGGCGAACACCGGGGAGCTGTTTTTT. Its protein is CASSQGQGANTGELFF.

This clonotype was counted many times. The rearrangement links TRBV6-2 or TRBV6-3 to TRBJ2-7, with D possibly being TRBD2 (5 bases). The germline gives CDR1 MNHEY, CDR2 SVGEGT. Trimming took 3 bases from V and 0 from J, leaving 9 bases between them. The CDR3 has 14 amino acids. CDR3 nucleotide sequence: TGTGCCAGCAGTTATACAGCGGCCTCCTACGAGCAGTACTTC. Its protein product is CASSYTAASYEQYF.

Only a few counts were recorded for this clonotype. CDR3 bases: TGCGCCAGCAGCTTGGACAGGACCTACACTGAAGCTTTCTTT. It encodes CASSLDRTYTEAFF. The chain is built from TRBV5-1 and TRBJ1-1; the D gene is possibly TRBD1 (5 bases). This CDR3 is built from 14 residues. Germline loops: CDR1 SGHRS, CDR2 YFSETQ. The ends were cut back, 0 bases at V and 3 bases at J, with 9 bases in the middle.

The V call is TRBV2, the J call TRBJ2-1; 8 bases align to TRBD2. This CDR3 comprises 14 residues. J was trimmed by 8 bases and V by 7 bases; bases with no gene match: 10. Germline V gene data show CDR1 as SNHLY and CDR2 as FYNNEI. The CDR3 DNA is TGTGCCAGCAACCTTAGCGGGGAGGGAGATGAGCAGTTCTTC. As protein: CASNLSGEGDEQFF.

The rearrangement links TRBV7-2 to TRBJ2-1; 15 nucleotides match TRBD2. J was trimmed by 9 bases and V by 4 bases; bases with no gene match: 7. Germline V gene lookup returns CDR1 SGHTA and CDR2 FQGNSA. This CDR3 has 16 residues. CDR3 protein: CASSSGLAGGRGEQFF. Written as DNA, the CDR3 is TGTGCCAGCAGCTCGGGACTAGCGGGGGGACGGGGTGAGCAGTTCTTC.

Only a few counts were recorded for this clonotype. The CDR3 region has the DNA TGTGCCAGCAGCTTAGCTAAGGCTGAGCAGTTCTTC. Its protein product is CASSLAKAEQFF. The chain joins TRBV11-2 to TRBJ2-1; D is unresolved. Per germline, CDR1 SGHAT and CDR2 FQNNGV. The CDR3 covers 12 residues. Trimming took off 1 base at V and 9 bases at J, with 7 bases between the two ends.

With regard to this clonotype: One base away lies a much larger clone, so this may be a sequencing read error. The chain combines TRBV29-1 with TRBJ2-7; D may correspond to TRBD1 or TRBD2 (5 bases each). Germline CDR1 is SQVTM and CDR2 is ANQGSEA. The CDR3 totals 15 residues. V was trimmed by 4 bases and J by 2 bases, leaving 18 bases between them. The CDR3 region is CSVVWLGREPYEQYF. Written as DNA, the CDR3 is TGCAGCGTTGTCTGGCTTGGCAGGGAGCCCTACGAGCAGTACTTC.

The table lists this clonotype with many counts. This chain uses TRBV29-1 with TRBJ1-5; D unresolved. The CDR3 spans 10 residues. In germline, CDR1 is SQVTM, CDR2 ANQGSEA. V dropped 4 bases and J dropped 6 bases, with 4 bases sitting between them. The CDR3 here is CSVGPQPQHF. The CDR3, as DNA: TGCAGCGTTGGGCCTCAGCCCCAGCATTTT.

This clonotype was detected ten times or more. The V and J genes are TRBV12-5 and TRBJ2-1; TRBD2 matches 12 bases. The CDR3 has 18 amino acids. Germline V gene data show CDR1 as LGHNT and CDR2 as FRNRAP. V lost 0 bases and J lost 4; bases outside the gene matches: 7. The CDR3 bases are TGTGCTAGTGGTTTGGTACTCCTAGCGGGAGGGAGTTACAATGAGCAGTTCTTC. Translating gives CASGLVLLAGGSYNEQFF.

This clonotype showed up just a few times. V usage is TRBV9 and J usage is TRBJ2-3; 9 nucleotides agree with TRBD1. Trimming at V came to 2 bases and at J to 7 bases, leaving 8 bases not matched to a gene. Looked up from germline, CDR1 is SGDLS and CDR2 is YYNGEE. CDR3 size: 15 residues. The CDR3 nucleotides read TGTGCCAGCAGCGTTTTAGACAGGGGGGGAAATACGCAGTATTTT. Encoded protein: CASSVLDRGGNTQYF. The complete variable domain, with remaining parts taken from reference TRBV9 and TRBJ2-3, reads DSGVTQTPKHLITATGQRVTLRCSPRSGDLSVYWYQQSLDQGLQFLIQYYNGEERAKGNILERFSAQQFPDLHSELNLSSLELGDSALYFCASSVLDRGGNTQYFGPGTRLTVL.

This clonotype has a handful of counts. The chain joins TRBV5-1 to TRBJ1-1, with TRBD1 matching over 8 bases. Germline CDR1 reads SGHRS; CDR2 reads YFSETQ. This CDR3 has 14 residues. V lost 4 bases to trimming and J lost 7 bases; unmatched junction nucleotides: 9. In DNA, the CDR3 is TGCGCCAGCAGCCCCGGACAGGGAGGGGTTGAAGCTTTCTTT. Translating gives CASSPGQGGVEAFF.

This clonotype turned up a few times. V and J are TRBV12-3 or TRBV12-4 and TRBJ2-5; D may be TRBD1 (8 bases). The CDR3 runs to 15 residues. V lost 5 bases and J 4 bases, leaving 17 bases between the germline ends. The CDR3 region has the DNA TGTGCCAGCAGTCGACAGGGGAGCGGGGTAGAGACCCAGTACTTC. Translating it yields CASSRQGSGVETQYF.

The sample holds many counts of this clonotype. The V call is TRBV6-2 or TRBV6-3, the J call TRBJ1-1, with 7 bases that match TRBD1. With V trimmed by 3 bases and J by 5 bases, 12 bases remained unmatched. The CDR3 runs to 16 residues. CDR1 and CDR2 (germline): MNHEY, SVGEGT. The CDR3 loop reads CASSYDGEGARTEAFF. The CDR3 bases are TGTGCCAGCAGTTATGATGGGGAGGGGGCGCGTACTGAAGCTTTCTTT.

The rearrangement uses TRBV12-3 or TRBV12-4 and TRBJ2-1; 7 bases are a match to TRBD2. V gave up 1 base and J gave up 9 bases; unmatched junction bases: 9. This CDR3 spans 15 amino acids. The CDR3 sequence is CASSLGETSISEQFF. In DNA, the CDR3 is TGTGCCAGCAGTTTAGGAGAGACTAGCATCAGTGAGCAGTTCTTC.

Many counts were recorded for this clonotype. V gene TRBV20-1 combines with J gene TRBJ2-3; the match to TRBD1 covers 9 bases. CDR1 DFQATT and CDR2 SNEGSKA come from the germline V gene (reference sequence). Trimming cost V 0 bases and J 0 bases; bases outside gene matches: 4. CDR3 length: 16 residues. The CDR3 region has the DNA TGCAGTGCTAGAGATTGGGACAGGGTGAGCACAGATACGCAGTATTTT. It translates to CSARDWDRVSTDTQYF.

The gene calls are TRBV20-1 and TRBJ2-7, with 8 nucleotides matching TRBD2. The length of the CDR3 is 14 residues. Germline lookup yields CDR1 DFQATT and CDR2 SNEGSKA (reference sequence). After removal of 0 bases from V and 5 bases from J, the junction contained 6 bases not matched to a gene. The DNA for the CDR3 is TGCAGTGCTAGAGAAGCGGGAGTGAGGAACGAGCAGTACTTC. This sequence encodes CSAREAGVRNEQYF.

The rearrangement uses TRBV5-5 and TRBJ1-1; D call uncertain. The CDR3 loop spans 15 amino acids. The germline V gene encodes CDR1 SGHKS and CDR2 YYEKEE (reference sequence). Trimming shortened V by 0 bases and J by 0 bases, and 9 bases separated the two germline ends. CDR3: CASSLALGLNTEAFF. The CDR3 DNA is TGTGCCAGCAGCTTGGCGTTGGGGTTGAACACTGAAGCTTTCTTT.

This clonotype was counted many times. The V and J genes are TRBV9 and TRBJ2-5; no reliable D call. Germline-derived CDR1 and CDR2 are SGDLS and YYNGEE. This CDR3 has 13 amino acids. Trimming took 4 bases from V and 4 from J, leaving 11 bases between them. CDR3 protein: CASSPRARETQYF. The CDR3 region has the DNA TGTGCCAGCAGCCCACGAGCCAGAGAGACCCAGTACTTC.

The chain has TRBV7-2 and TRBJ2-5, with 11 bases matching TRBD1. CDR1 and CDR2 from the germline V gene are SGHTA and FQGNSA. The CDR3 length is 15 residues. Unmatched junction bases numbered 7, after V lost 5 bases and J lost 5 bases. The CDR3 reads CASSPWTGGAETQYF. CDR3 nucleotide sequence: TGTGCCAGCAGCCCCTGGACAGGGGGCGCGGAGACCCAGTACTTC. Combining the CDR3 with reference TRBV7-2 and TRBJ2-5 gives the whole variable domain GAGVSQSPSNKVTEKGKDVELRCDPISGHTALYWYRQSLGQGLEFLIYFQGNSAPDKSGLPSDRFSAERTGGSVSTLTIQRTQQEDSAVYLCASSPWTGGAETQYFGPGTRLLVL.

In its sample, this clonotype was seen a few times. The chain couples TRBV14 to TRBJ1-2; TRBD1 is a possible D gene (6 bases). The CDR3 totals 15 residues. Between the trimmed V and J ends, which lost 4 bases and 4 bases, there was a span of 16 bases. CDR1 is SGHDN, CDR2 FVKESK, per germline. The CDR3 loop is CASSRGTQGTYGYTF. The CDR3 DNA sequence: TGTGCCAGCAGCCGTGGTACACAGGGTACCTATGGCTACACCTTC.

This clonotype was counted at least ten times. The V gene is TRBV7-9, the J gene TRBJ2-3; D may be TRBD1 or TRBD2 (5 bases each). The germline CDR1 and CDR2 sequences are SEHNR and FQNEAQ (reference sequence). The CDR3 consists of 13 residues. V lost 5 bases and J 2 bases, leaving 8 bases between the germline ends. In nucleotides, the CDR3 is TGTGCCAGCAGCCCGGGGACCACAGATACGCAGTATTTT. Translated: CASSPGTTDTQYF.